What follows describes a single T cell receptor beta chain. Its antigen is still unknown. This entry belongs to a study of T cells in Graves' hyperthyroidism and ophthalmopathy. Findings and limits, study-wide: In the blood, most expanded thyroid clonotypes above 0.001 appeared as well. Ophthalmopathy was model-predicted a median approximately six months pre-onset. Researchers report that a 13 V-J model separated ophthalmopathy from stable hyperthyroidism.

Amplification of TCR beta CDR3 regions was performed using RNA transcripts as template. TCR CDR3 regions were first amplified by RT-PCR with HTBI primers. TCRdb independently ran MiXCR on the multiplex PCR reads; one entry per CDR3 protein. The sample contains 550,000 to 700,000 distinct CDR3 sequences, about half of which appear only once. V lost 9 bases, J lost 6 bases, and 10 bases stayed unmatched. The germline V gene encodes CDR1 SEHNR and CDR2 FQNEAQ (reference sequence). The CDR3 is 13 amino acids. The receptor comes from an adult woman with Graves' disease, either hyperthyroidism or ophthalmopathy (not recorded which). Sequenced material: peripheral blood or thyroid tissue (not recorded which). The J gene is TRBJ1-1, the V gene TRBV7-9; 7 bases fit TRBD1. In DNA, the CDR3 is TGTGCCAGTAGCCAAGGGGGCTTCGCTGAAGCTTTCTTT. This sequence encodes CASSQGGFAEAFF.